This entry describes one TCR beta chain. Its target is not known. These data belong to a study of blood T cells in healthy people across ages. General observations from the study: Naive T cell percentage by flow cytometry tracked strongly with beta diversity. Diversity figures based on one million T cells were deemed too low.

CDR1 is MNHEY and CDR2 is SMNVEV in the germline V gene (reference sequence). This CDR3 contains 17 residues. Trimming removed 5 bases from V and 0 bases from J, with 14 bases in between. The second PCR ran about 6 to 12 cycles with a sample-barcoded 5' primer and J-beta primers. TCRdb reprocessed the 5' RACE reads with MiXCR, giving one entry per CDR3 protein. Of 550,000 to 800,000 distinct CDR3 sequences in the sample, about 34% are singletons; the top ten hold approximately 15%. The sequence was obtained from a woman of 80 years or more in good health. The chain recombines TRBV27 with TRBJ1-6, with D perhaps matching TRBD1 (6 bases). Sequenced: blood. The CDR3 bases are TGTGCCAGCAGTCCAAACCCCAGGGGCTCCTATAATTCACCCCTCCACTTT. Amino acids: CASSPNPRGSYNSPLHF.